This T cell receptor (beta chain) came from a study of regulatory T cells in long-lasting Graves disease. The study, taken as a whole, reports: TRBV28 was favored in persistent disease, as were TRBJ1-2 and TRBJ2-5.

Regarding this clonotype: Its specificity is unknown.

Germline-derived CDR1 and CDR2 are SGHTA and FQGTGA. This CDR3 region has 14 residues. V was clipped by 5 bases and J by 0 bases, with 9 bases between them. Arm-PCR of CDR3 regions and iRepertoire HTBI primers were the basis on which TCR beta libraries were built. A single record per CDR3 protein comes from TCRdb applying MiXCR to the multiplex PCR reads. The sample holds 650,000 to 700,000 distinct CDR3 sequences, around 30% seen once. Noted time point: persistent/refractory GD, antithyroid drugs over 5 years with positive TRAb. RNA extracted from PBMCs served as the sequencing template. The chain links TRBV7-3 to TRBJ2-3; D is unclear. The TCR comes from a female donor with Graves disease. The source was peripheral blood mononuclear cells (PBMCs), collected when the disease was refractory, from a patient treated with antithyroid drugs. The CDR3 DNA reads as TGTGCCAGCAGCCCCGAGAGAAGCACAGATACGCAGTATTTT. Translation: CASSPERSTDTQYF.